The 12 T cell receptor beta chains listed next were all sequenced from one sample in a study of T cell clones after liver transplantation. Assay: immunoSEQ multiplex PCR; the TCRdb copy retains only in-frame clones and omits some. The data show 93,000 or so clones, around 80% seen once. The input for sequencing was CD4+ T cells from blood, taken approximately 45 months after liver transplant. The receptors come from a human patient who received a liver transplant. T cells may partly derive from the graft donor.

The chain uses TRBV19 and TRBJ2-2, with TRBD2 matching 8 bases. CDR1 LNHDA and CDR2 SQIVND come from the germline V gene (reference sequence). With V trimmed by 7 bases and J by 0 bases, 10 bases remained unmatched. There are 17 residues in the CDR3. The CDR3 coding sequence is TGTGCCAGTACCCACCCCCTAGCGGGCGCGAACACCGGGGAGCTGTTTTTT. Translated, it gives CASTHPLAGANTGELFF.

V and J are TRBV5-6 and TRBJ2-5; D is unclear. The V gene's germline CDR1 is SGHDT and CDR2 YYEEEE. Trimming took 4 bases from V and 9 from J, leaving 13 bases between them. CDR3 length equals 12 residues. CDR3 region: CASSLRIEAQYF. The DNA for the CDR3 is TGTGCCAGCAGCCTCAGGATTGAGGCCCAGTACTTC. Using reference TRBV5-6 and TRBJ2-5 for the parts outside the CDR3, the full variable domain is DAGVTQSPTHLIKTRGQQVTLRCSPKSGHDTVSWYQQALGQGPQFIFQYYEEEERQRGNFPDRFSGHQFPNYSSELNVNALLLGDSALYLCASSLRIEAQYFGPGTRLLVL.

The gene calls are TRBV4-2 and TRBJ1-4; D remains ambiguous. V shed 0 bases and J shed 2 bases, with 7 bases lying between them. This CDR3 contains 15 residues. Germline V gene data show CDR1 as LGHNA and CDR2 as YNFKEQ. The CDR3 nucleotides are TGTGCCAGCAGCCAAGATACGATTACTAATGAAAAACTGTTTTTT. Amino acid sequence: CASSQDTITNEKLFF.

The chain couples TRBV28 to TRBJ2-1; D may be TRBD1 (7 bases). The CDR3 consists of 16 residues. The V end was cut by 4 bases, the J end by 4 bases, with 17 bases between. Germline CDR1 is MDHEN and CDR2 is SYDVKM. In DNA, the CDR3 is TGTGCCAGCAGTTCTGAGGGGGCGCGGGGTTACAATGAGCAGTTCTTC. This translates into CASSSEGARGYNEQFF.

The chain couples TRBV25-1 to TRBJ1-1; D ambiguous. Deletions cut 8 bases from V and 1 base from J, with 8 bases between. CDR3 size: 12 residues. Germline CDR1 is MGHDK and CDR2 is SYGVNS. CDR3 sequence: CASAFGNTEAFF. As DNA, the CDR3 is TGTGCCAGCGCCTTTGGGAACACTGAAGCTTTCTTT.

This rearrangement joins TRBV20-1 to TRBJ1-3; D uncertain. CDR3 length equals 11 residues. V lost 5 bases, J lost 1 base, and 3 bases lay in between. Per germline, CDR1 DFQATT and CDR2 SNEGSKA (reference sequence). The CDR3 protein is CSAASGNTIYF. The DNA of the CDR3 is TGCAGTGCTGCATCTGGAAACACCATATATTTT.

V gene TRBV5-8 combines with J gene TRBJ1-5; D unresolved. The CDR3 is 16 amino acids. The germline V gene has CDR1 SGHTS and CDR2 YDEGEE. V lost 0 bases and J 4 bases, leaving 14 bases between the germline ends. The CDR3, as DNA: TGTGCCAGCAGCTTGGAGGCTCGGCGAGGGAATCAGCCCCAGCATTTT. This codes for CASSLEARRGNQPQHF.

The rearrangement uses TRBV1 and TRBJ2-1. TRBV1 is termed a pseudogene. The CDR3 extends over 13 amino acids. CDR3 sequence (DNA): TGCACCAGCAGCCACTCGACGTATGGTGAGCAGTTCTTC. The encoded protein is CTSSHSTYGEQFF.

The DNA for the CDR3 is TGCGCCAGCAGCTTGGCCCGGCGGCACCAAGAGACCCAGTACTTC. Translation: CASSLARRHQETQYF. V usage is TRBV5-1 and J usage is TRBJ2-5; no definite D call. V was cut by 0 bases and J by 0 bases, with 9 bases left in between. Germline CDR1 reads SGHRS; CDR2 reads YFSETQ. This CDR3 has 15 amino acids. Based on the CDR3 plus reference TRBV5-1 and TRBJ2-5, the full variable domain is KAGVTQTPRYLIKTRGQQVTLSCSPISGHRSVSWYQQTPGQGLQFLFEYFSETQRNKGNFPGRFSGRQFSNSRSEMNVSTLELGDSALYLCASSLARRHQETQYFGPGTRLLVL.

The genes are TRBV7-9 and TRBJ2-2; D unresolved. Germline V CDR1 and CDR2: SEHNR, FQNEAQ (reference sequence). With 10 bases removed from V and 6 bases from J, the gap between germline ends came to 9 bases. The CDR3 is 11 residues long. CDR3: CATETAGELFF. The CDR3 coding sequence is TGTGCCACCGAGACGGCCGGGGAGCTGTTTTTT.

This chain connects TRBV6-1 to TRBJ2-7, with TRBD2 matching over 9 bases. The CDR3 totals 13 residues. Germline trimming cut 10 bases from V and 3 bases from J; bases unmatched to any gene: 7. Germline V gene sequence: CDR1 MNHNS, CDR2 SASEGT. The CDR3 region has the DNA TGTGCCACCCGGGATAGCGGGGGCTACGAGCAGTACTTC. The encoded protein is CATRDSGGYEQYF.

The chain has TRBV7-2 and TRBJ1-3; TRBD1 might be the D (6 bases). V was shortened by 4 bases and J by 6 bases, with 19 bases between the two germline ends. There are 16 residues in the CDR3. CDR1 is SGHTA, CDR2 FQGNSA, per germline. The CDR3 DNA reads TGTGCCAGCAGCTATCGCAGGACAGATACCTCAAACACCATATATTTT. Protein sequence: CASSYRRTDTSNTIYF. Looking up the rest from reference TRBV7-2 and TRBJ1-3 gives the full variable domain: GAGVSQSPSNKVTEKGKDVELRCDPISGHTALYWYRQSLGQGLEFLIYFQGNSAPDKSGLPSDRFSAERTGGSVSTLTIQRTQQEDSAVYLCASSYRRTDTSNTIYFGEGSWLTVV.